Listed here are 27 T cell receptor beta chains from one sample, sequenced in a study of blood T cell repertoires in COVID-19. This table comes from immunoSEQ multiplex PCR, and its TCRdb copy is limited to in-frame clones, with some not included. The sample carries approximately 66,000 clones, around nine tenths recorded once. Source material: peripheral blood. The receptors were gathered from a man aged 55 to 70 with acute or convalescent COVID-19.

The gene calls are TRBV12-3 or TRBV12-4 and TRBJ1-3, with D tentatively TRBD1 (6 bases). Trimming pared 6 bases from V and 5 bases from J, leaving 11 bases between. The CDR3 totals 13 residues. CDR3 protein: CASRGGGRNTIYF. CDR3 DNA: TGTGCCAGCAGAGGGGGGGGTAGAAACACCATATATTTT.

The chain uses TRBV7-7 and TRBJ2-1; 13 positions agree with TRBD2. The junction had 4 bases not matched to a gene; V was cut back by 4 bases and J by 7 bases. The germline V gene has CDR1 SSHAT and CDR2 FNYEAQ (reference sequence). This CDR3 spans 15 amino acids. The CDR3 protein is CASSSGLAGVNEQFF. The DNA for the CDR3 is TGTGCCAGCAGCTCCGGACTAGCGGGGGTGAATGAGCAGTTCTTC.

This clone appeared a single time. V usage is TRBV24-1 and J usage is TRBJ2-1; D perhaps matches TRBD2 (6 bases). V dropped 1 base and J dropped 7 bases, with 16 bases sitting between them. Per the germline V gene, CDR1 is KGHDR and CDR2 is SFDVKD. This CDR3 comprises 16 residues. In DNA form, the CDR3 reads TGTGCCACCAGTGATTTTGGGACTTCAGGAGATAATGAGCAGTTCTTC. Translation: CATSDFGTSGDNEQFF.

The chain has TRBV6-6 and TRBJ1-5, with D possibly matching TRBD1 (5 bases). V dropped 5 bases and J dropped 3 bases, with 20 bases sitting between them. This CDR3 is 17 amino acids long. CDR1 is MNHNY and CDR2 is SVGAGI in the germline V gene (reference sequence). For the CDR3, the DNA is TGTGCCAGCAGTCAGAGATCCAACCGACAGTTCAATCAGCCCCAGCATTTT. Translation: CASSQRSNRQFNQPQHF.

The chain joins TRBV9 to TRBJ1-2; D may be TRBD1 (5 bases). The CDR3 covers 14 residues. The germline CDR1 and CDR2 sequences are SGDLS and YYNGEE. Trimming took off 0 bases at V and 3 bases at J, with 9 bases between the two ends. In nucleotides, the CDR3 is TGTGCCAGCAGCGTAGGGGGCCCGGACTATGGCTACACCTTC. The encoded protein is CASSVGGPDYGYTF.

The rearrangement joins TRBV6-5 to TRBJ1-4; the D gene is possibly TRBD1 (5 bases). Between the trimmed V and J ends, which lost 0 bases and 7 bases, there was a span of 15 bases. CDR3 length: 16 residues. Germline CDR1 and CDR2: MNHEY and SVGAGI. CDR3 sequence reads: CASSYSGAGSAEKLFF. In nucleotides, the CDR3 is TGTGCCAGCAGTTACTCAGGGGCAGGGTCGGCTGAAAAACTGTTTTTT.

The chain has TRBV7-8 and TRBJ1-1; D call uncertain. The CDR3 consists of 13 residues. The germline V and J ends were trimmed by 4 bases and 0 bases, with 6 bases remaining between them. Germline V gene sequence: CDR1 SGHVS, CDR2 FQNEAQ. The CDR3 is CASSYRLNTEAFF. The CDR3 coding sequence is TGTGCCAGCAGCTATCGTCTGAACACTGAAGCTTTCTTT.

The chain recombines TRBV29-1 with TRBJ2-7; 9 nucleotides align to TRBD2. The CDR3 spans 15 residues. J was trimmed by 1 base and V by 5 bases; bases with no gene match: 9. The germline V gene has CDR1 SQVTM and CDR2 ANQGSEA. CDR3 sequence reads: CSVSLAGTGSYEQYF. The CDR3, as DNA: TGCAGCGTTAGCCTAGCGGGGACCGGTTCCTACGAGCAGTACTTC.

The V gene is TRBV11-2, the J gene TRBJ2-7; TRBD2 aligns across 12 bases. With 4 bases clipped from V and 4 bases from J, the junction kept 5 bases outside the gene matches. The CDR3 has 15 residues. Per the germline V gene, CDR1 is SGHAT and CDR2 is FQNNGV. The CDR3 protein is CASSSGLAGTYEQYF. CDR3 sequence (DNA): TGTGCCAGCAGCTCAGGACTAGCGGGGACGTACGAGCAGTACTTC.

The genes are TRBV9 and TRBJ2-7; 9 bases map to TRBD2. This CDR3 has 15 residues. V shed 0 bases, J shed 2 bases, and the junction held 3 bases outside the gene matches. Germline CDR1 reads SGDLS; CDR2 reads YYNGEE. CDR3: CASSVGAGGTYEQYF. CDR3 bases: TGTGCCAGCAGCGTAGGAGCGGGGGGCACCTACGAGCAGTACTTC.

This sequence joins TRBV6-5 and TRBJ2-7; TRBD2 agrees at 7 bases. With 3 bases clipped from V and 2 bases from J, the junction kept 7 bases outside the gene matches. Germline assignment: CDR1 MNHEY and CDR2 SVGAGI. The CDR3 is 15 residues long. The CDR3 DNA follows: TGTGCCAGCAGTTATTGGCGGGGGTTAACCTACGAGCAGTACTTC. Its protein is CASSYWRGLTYEQYF.

The chain carries TRBV6-6 and TRBJ1-1; D perhaps matches TRBD1 (5 bases). The CDR3 length is 13 residues. V lost 5 bases and J lost 3, with 10 bases in between. CDR1 is MNHNY and CDR2 is SVGAGI in the germline V gene (reference sequence). CDR3 protein: CASSPAGHTEAFF. CDR3 bases: TGTGCCAGCAGTCCAGCGGGGCACACTGAAGCTTTCTTT.

In this sample, this clone turned up once. The genes are TRBV6-6 and TRBJ1-5; maybe TRBD1 (5 bases). V was shortened by 6 bases and J by 0 bases, with 12 bases between the two germline ends. Looked up from germline, CDR1 is MNHNY and CDR2 is SVGAGI (reference sequence). The CDR3 covers 15 residues. CDR3 amino acids: CASSPFGGSNQPQHF. DNA of the CDR3: TGTGCCAGCAGCCCCTTCGGGGGTAGCAATCAGCCCCAGCATTTT.

The chain couples TRBV18 to TRBJ1-1; D remains unclear. The CDR3 has 14 amino acids. V was pared by 3 bases and J by 1 base, with 9 bases between. In germline, CDR1 is KGHSH, CDR2 LQKENI. The CDR3 region is CASSPRHSNTEAFF. The CDR3 DNA reads as TGTGCCAGCTCACCCCGACATTCGAACACTGAAGCTTTCTTT.

The chain is built from TRBV3-1 (or the pseudogene TRBV3-2) and TRBJ1-5, with D possibly TRBD1 on 6 matching bases. V lost 0 bases, J lost 5 bases, and 11 bases lay in between. This CDR3 region has 15 residues. Germline V CDR1 and CDR2: LGHDT, YNNKEL (reference sequence). CDR3 in amino acids: CASSQDPGADQPQHF. Here the CDR3 DNA reads TGTGCCAGCAGCCAAGATCCAGGGGCGGATCAGCCCCAGCATTTT.

This chain uses TRBV7-9 with TRBJ1-4; D unresolved. This CDR3 has 16 amino acids. Germline CDR1 and CDR2: SEHNR and FQNEAQ (reference sequence). With 3 bases removed from V and 4 bases from J, the gap between germline ends came to 15 bases. The CDR3 loop reads CASSLALYSRNEKLFF. CDR3 nucleotides: TGTGCCAGCAGCTTGGCCCTGTATTCACGTAATGAAAAACTGTTTTTT.

This clone was observed a handful of times. In DNA form, the CDR3 reads TGTGCCAGCAGCCTGGACAGGACTATAGCCAAAAACATTCAGTACTTC. This codes for CASSLDRTIAKNIQYF. The J gene is TRBJ2-4, the V gene TRBV11-3; D is possibly TRBD1 (7 bases). In germline, CDR1 is SGHNT, CDR2 YENEEA. V lost 5 bases, J lost 0 bases, and 14 bases lay in between. CDR3 length: 16 residues.

This chain connects TRBV6-5 to TRBJ1-2; D gene ambiguous. There are 14 residues in the CDR3. Germline-derived CDR1 and CDR2 are MNHEY and SVGAGI. Trimming removed 8 bases from V and 3 bases from J, with 16 bases in between. As DNA, the CDR3 is TGTGCCAGCCTTCGGATAAGAGGCCACTATGGCTACACCTTC. Amino acid sequence: CASLRIRGHYGYTF.

J is TRBJ2-2 and V is TRBV5-6; 9 positions match TRBD1. This CDR3 spans 16 amino acids. Losses at the gene ends were 2 bases for V and 0 bases for J; bases not matched to a gene: 2. The germline gives CDR1 SGHDT, CDR2 YYEEEE. The CDR3 is CASSFRTGANTGELFF. The DNA for the CDR3 is TGTGCCAGCAGCTTTCGGACAGGGGCGAACACCGGGGAGCTGTTTTTT.

V usage is TRBV5-4 and J usage is TRBJ2-1; TRBD1 aligns across 9 bases. V was clipped by 2 bases and J by 9 bases; unmatched bases: 9. The V gene's germline CDR1 is SGHNT and CDR2 YYREEE (reference sequence). This CDR3 is built from 15 residues. CDR3 residues: CASSFKRLQGAEQFF. The CDR3 DNA reads TGTGCCAGCAGCTTTAAACGACTACAGGGGGCTGAGCAGTTCTTC.

The V call is TRBV24-1, the J call TRBJ2-3; D possibly corresponds to TRBD2 (6 bases). V lost 3 bases and J 1 base, leaving 10 bases between the germline ends. This CDR3 comprises 15 residues. Germline lookup yields CDR1 KGHDR and CDR2 SFDVKD. The CDR3: CATSDPASGTDTQYF. As DNA, the CDR3 is TGTGCCACCAGTGATCCAGCTAGCGGCACAGATACGCAGTATTTT.

V gene TRBV30 combines with J gene TRBJ1-2, with a weak D call TRBD1 (5 bases). Germline-derived CDR1 and CDR2 are GTSNPN and SVGIG (reference sequence). The CDR3 is made up of 15 amino acids. V was clipped by 4 bases and J by 1 base, with 16 bases between them. CDR3 DNA: TGTGCCTGGACTACAGGAAGTAAAAGTAACTATGGCTACACCTTC. Translation: CAWTTGSKSNYGYTF.

This clone was detected only a few times. As DNA, the CDR3 is TGTGCCAGCAGTTCCAGGGTCGGTGGTGAAAAACTGTTTTTT. Residues: CASSSRVGGEKLFF. The chain joins TRBV6-6 to TRBJ1-4; a weak D match, TRBD1 (5 bases). The CDR3 extends over 14 amino acids. The germline gives CDR1 MNHNY, CDR2 SVGAGI (reference sequence). V dropped 4 bases and J dropped 7 bases, with 13 bases sitting between them.

The CDR3 region is CATSDFKEQIETQYF. The CDR3 region has the DNA TGTGCCACCAGTGATTTTAAAGAACAGATAGAGACCCAGTACTTC. This chain uses TRBV24-1 with TRBJ2-5; no clear D gene. V lost 1 base to trimming and J lost 4 bases, with 12 bases between them. CDR1 is KGHDR, CDR2 SFDVKD, per germline. The CDR3 totals 15 residues.

The rearrangement links TRBV6-5 to TRBJ1-1; D might be TRBD1 (5 bases). The length of the CDR3 is 13 residues. Germline V gene data show CDR1 as MNHEY and CDR2 as SVGAGI. The V gene lost 6 bases and the J gene lost 1 base, with 9 bases spanning the gap. The CDR3 here is CASSPQENTEAFF. The CDR3 coding sequence is TGTGCCAGCAGCCCACAGGAGAACACTGAAGCTTTCTTT.

The rearrangement joins TRBV7-8 to TRBJ1-3; 9 bases align to TRBD1. Germline lookup yields CDR1 SGHVS and CDR2 FQNEAQ. Unmatched junction bases numbered 9, after V lost 1 base and J lost 8 bases. The CDR3 length is 16 residues. This CDR3 is CASSLGLGQGRDTIYF. The CDR3 DNA reads as TGTGCCAGCAGCTTAGGGCTGGGACAGGGCCGAGACACCATATATTTT.

The chain couples TRBV6-6 to TRBJ2-2; 8 bases align to TRBD1. The V segment lost 5 bases and the J segment 2 bases; nucleotides outside the gene matches: 10. Germline CDR1 and CDR2: MNHNY and SVGAGI (reference sequence). The CDR3 consists of 17 residues. The CDR3 region is CASSLVQGTGNTGELFF. The CDR3 DNA reads as TGTGCCAGCAGTCTGGTACAGGGGACAGGTAACACCGGGGAGCTGTTTTTT.